This T cell receptor beta chain comes out of a study of Graves' ophthalmopathy and Graves' hyperthyroidism. V lost 3 bases and J 2 bases, leaving 8 bases between the germline ends. This CDR3 is 14 amino acids long. CDR1 LGHNA and CDR2 YNFKEQ come from the germline V gene. Findings of the study overall: Blood repertoires reportedly contained most expanded thyroid clonotypes above 0.001 frequency.

Scientists amplified the TCR beta CDR3 regions from RNA transcripts. First-round RT-PCR employed HTBI primers, with a second-round multiplex PCR after it. TCRdb called the multiplex PCR reads again in MiXCR, with one record for every CDR3 protein. Among 680,000 or so distinct CDR3 sequences, about 24% were seen once, and the ten largest hold approximately 7.7%. This clonotype was seen many times. The antigen is undetermined. V gene TRBV4-2 combines with J gene TRBJ1-5; TRBD1 might be the D (5 bases). This sequence was found in a woman in her late teens or twenties with stable Graves' hyperthyroidism. Some clones in this sample may be carry-over from other donors' samples. Sequenced sample: peripheral blood. The CDR3 DNA reads as TGTGCCAGCAGCCACGGGACGGGCAATCAGCCCCAGCATTTT. Its translation is CASSHGTGNQPQHF.